This TCR beta chain was recovered during a study of response to subunit inactivated influenza vaccine (dated 2018 in TCRdb). Some background on the complete study: Deep quantitative T cell receptor repertoire profiling was used in the study to track responses to a trivalent subunit inactivated influenza vaccine.

This clonotype was recorded a few times. The specificity of this receptor is unknown. Base qualities are not at hand, and no much larger clone is one base apart. The receptor library was made with RT-PCR. Data came from an Illumina HiSeq 2500. In TCRdb, the public reads were trimmed at Q25 with fastp and aligned with MiXCR, with productive beta chains retained. Rows merge per CDR3 protein into single entries with the most common DNA and genes. This sample holds roughly 790,000 distinct CDR3 sequences; around 20% were observed only once. Clones ranked in the top ten supply 10% of the sample. Points the paper makes about the study in general: The authors suggested that each seasonal influenza vaccination may recruit only a limited number of new T cells.

Material: PBMCs from blood, obtained 4 to 6 days after vaccination. The sequence came from a man aged 50 to 59 who received an inactivated influenza vaccine. Donor details come from another sample of the same person, matched by shared clones.

The CDR3 sequence is CSASDPNGKVPYNEQFF. The nucleotides are TGCAGTGCTAGTGATCCCAATGGTAAGGTCCCCTACAATGAGCAGTTCTTC. In this chain, TRBV20-1 is recombined with TRBJ2-1, with no confident D gene call. The germline V gene (reference sequence) gives CDR1 as DFQATT and CDR2 as SNEGSKA. V is pared back by 3 bases and J by 2 bases, with 20 bases lying between the germline termini. Its CDR3 holds 17 amino acids, cysteine through phenylalanine. Left in the record is the CDR3 DNA by itself, 51 bases read in frame from the first base.